The clone carrying this T cell receptor (beta chain) appeared many times. Antigen specificity is unknown. There were TCR beta CDR3 regions amplified from RNA transcripts. Researchers ran a first-round RT-PCR on the TCR CDR3 using the HTBI primer set. TCRdb re-called the multiplex PCR reads with MiXCR, one entry per CDR3 protein. The table has 370,000 or so distinct CDR3 sequences, about 13% seen once. The source of the sample is a study of T cells in Graves' hyperthyroidism and ophthalmopathy. This CDR3 contains 15 residues. V was pared by 3 bases and J by 3 bases, with 5 bases of the junction left unmatched. CDR1 SGHAT and CDR2 FQNNGV come from the germline V gene. Uncontrolled infections, other autoimmune diseases, pregnancy or lactation led to exclusion of patients. Orbital computed tomography and thyroid ultrasound, together with serum TRAb and thyroxine and clinical symptoms, were used for diagnoses. Extraction of PBMCs used roughly 9.3 ml of fresh peripheral blood.

Study results and caveats: Most thyroid clonotypes expanded above 0.001 appeared in blood too.

The sequence was obtained from a man aged 25-40 years with Graves' hyperthyroidism that later progressed to Graves' ophthalmopathy. Sequenced input: blood. V gene TRBV11-2 combines with J gene TRBJ2-7; 10 bases match TRBD1. The DNA for the CDR3 is TGTGCCAGCAGCTTGACAGACAGGGGGCGCTACGAGCAGTACTTC. Translated, it gives CASSLTDRGRYEQYF.